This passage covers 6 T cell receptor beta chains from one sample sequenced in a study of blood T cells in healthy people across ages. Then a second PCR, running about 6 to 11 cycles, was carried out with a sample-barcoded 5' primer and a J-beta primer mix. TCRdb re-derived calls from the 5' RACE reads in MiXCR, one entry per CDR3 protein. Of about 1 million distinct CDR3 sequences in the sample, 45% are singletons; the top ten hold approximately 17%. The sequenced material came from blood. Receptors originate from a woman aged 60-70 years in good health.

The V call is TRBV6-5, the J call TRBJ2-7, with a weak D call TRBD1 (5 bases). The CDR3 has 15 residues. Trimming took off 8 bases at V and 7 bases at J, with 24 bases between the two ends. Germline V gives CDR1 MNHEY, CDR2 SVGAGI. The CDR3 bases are TGTGCCAGCCGGACATCGGTAGGGAACTACAATGAGCAGTACTTC. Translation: CASRTSVGNYNEQYF.

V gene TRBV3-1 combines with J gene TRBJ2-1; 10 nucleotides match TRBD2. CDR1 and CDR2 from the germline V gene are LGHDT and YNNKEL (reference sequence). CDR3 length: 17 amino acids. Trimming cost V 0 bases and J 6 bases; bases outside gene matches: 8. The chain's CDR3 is CASSQDQSGRARNEQFF. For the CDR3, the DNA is TGTGCCAGCAGCCAAGACCAGAGCGGGAGGGCCCGCAATGAGCAGTTCTTC.

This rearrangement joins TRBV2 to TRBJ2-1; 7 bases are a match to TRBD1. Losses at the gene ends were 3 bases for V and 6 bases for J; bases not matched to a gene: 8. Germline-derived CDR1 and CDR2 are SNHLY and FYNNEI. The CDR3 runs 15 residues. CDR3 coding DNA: TGTGCCAGCAGTGACGACAGGGTTGGGTCCAATGAGCAGTTCTTC. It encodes CASSDDRVGSNEQFF.

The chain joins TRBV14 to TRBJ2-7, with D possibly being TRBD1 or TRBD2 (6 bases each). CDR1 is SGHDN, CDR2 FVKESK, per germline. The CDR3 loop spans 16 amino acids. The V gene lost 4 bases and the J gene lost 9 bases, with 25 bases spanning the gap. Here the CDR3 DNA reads TGTGCCAGCAGCCGAATTGCAGGGGAGGATTACTACATGCAGTACTTC. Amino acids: CASSRIAGEDYYMQYF.

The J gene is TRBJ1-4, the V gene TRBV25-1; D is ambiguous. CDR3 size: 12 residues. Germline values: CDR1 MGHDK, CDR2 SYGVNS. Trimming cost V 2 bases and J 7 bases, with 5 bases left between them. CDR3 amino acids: CASSEGFEKLFF. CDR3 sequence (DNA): TGTGCCAGCAGTGAAGGGTTTGAAAAACTGTTTTTT. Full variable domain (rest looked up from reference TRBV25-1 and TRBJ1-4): EADIYQTPRYLVIGTGKKITLECSQTMGHDKMYWYQQDPGMELHLIHYSYGVNSTEKGDLSSESTVSRIRTEHFPLTLESARPSHTSQYLCASSEGFEKLFFGSGTQLSVL.

The DNA of the CDR3 is TGCAGCGTCTGGACAGGGGCTTACAATGAGCAGTTCTTC. Translated: CSVWTGAYNEQFF. This sequence joins TRBV29-1 and TRBJ2-1; the match to TRBD1 covers 9 bases. With 6 bases clipped from V and 4 bases from J, the junction kept 4 bases outside the gene matches. CDR3 length: 13 amino acids. The germline gives CDR1 SQVTM, CDR2 ANQGSEA.